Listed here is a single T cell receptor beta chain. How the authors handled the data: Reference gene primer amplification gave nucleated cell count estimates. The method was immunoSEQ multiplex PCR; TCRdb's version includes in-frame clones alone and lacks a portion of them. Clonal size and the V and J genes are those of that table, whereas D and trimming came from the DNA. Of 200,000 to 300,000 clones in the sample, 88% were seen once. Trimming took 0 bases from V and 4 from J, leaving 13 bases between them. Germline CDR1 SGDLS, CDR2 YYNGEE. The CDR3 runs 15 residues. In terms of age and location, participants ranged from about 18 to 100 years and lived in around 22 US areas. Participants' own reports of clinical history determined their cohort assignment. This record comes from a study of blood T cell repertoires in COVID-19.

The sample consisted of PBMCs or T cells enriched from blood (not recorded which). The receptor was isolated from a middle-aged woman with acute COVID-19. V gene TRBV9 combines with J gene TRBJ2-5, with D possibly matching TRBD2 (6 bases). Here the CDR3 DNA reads TGTGCCAGCAGCGTAGCTGGAGGGGAGATAGAGACCCAGTACTTC. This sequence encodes CASSVAGGEIETQYF.